The 25 T cell receptor beta chains below come from one sample, sequenced in a study of early T cells in non-severe SARS-CoV-2 infection. MiXCR, run by TCRdb on the 5' RACE reads, gives a single entry per CDR3 protein. The table has tens of thousands of distinct CDR3 sequences, roughly 4.5% seen once. Sequenced here: whole blood, sampled at baseline. These receptors all stem from an adult who was a healthcare worker with PCR-confirmed SARS-CoV-2 infection or an uninfected control (not recorded which).

In this sample, this clonotype turned up many times. The chain has TRBV6-5 and TRBJ1-5; TRBD1 matches at 9 bases. Unmatched junction bases numbered 2, after V lost 5 bases and J lost 6 bases. The CDR3 has 13 amino acids. The germline CDR1 and CDR2 sequences are MNHEY and SVGAGI. The CDR3 loop is CASSGDRAQPQHF. DNA for the CDR3: TGTGCCAGCAGTGGGGACAGGGCTCAGCCCCAGCATTTT.

This clonotype was counted many times. This chain joins TRBV6-5 and TRBJ2-1; D may be TRBD1 or TRBD2 (5 bases each). CDR1 is MNHEY, CDR2 SVGAGI, per germline. Trimming removed 7 bases from V and 6 bases from J, with 19 bases in between. This CDR3 has 15 amino acids. The CDR3 DNA reads as TGTGCCAGCACCACGGGGCTAGAGTTCGGCAATGAGCAGTTCTTC. Its translation is CASTTGLEFGNEQFF.

Ten or more counts support this clonotype. This chain joins TRBV3-1 and TRBJ2-3, with 9 bases matching TRBD2. Germline assignment: CDR1 LGHDT and CDR2 YNNKEL (reference sequence). This CDR3 has 12 residues. The junction had 6 bases not matched to a gene; V was cut back by 2 bases and J by 15 bases. CDR3 amino acids: CASSQMGGGAYF. The CDR3 DNA reads TGTGCCAGCAGCCAAATGGGCGGGGGGGCTTATTTT.

This clonotype was counted many times. The chain is built from TRBV7-9 and TRBJ1-6; D not certain. The length of the CDR3 is 16 residues. V was shortened by 7 bases and J by 0 bases, with 13 bases between the two germline ends. CDR1 and CDR2 from the germline V gene are SEHNR and FQNEAQ (reference sequence). The CDR3 here is CASTIQTSSYNSPLHF. The CDR3 nucleotides are TGTGCCAGCACCATACAGACTAGCTCCTATAATTCACCCCTCCACTTT. Looking up the rest from reference TRBV7-9 and TRBJ1-6 gives the full variable domain: DTGVSQNPRHKITKRGQNVTFRCDPISEHNRLYWYRQTLGQGPEFLTYFQNEAQLEKSRLLSDRFSAERPKGSFSTLEIQRTEQGDSAMYLCASTIQTSSYNSPLHFGNGTRLTVT.

The sample holds many counts of this clonotype. V gene TRBV28 combines with J gene TRBJ2-2, with a weak D call TRBD1 (6 bases). Germline V gene data show CDR1 as MDHEN and CDR2 as SYDVKM. This CDR3 comprises 13 residues. V was pared by 5 bases and J by 5 bases, with 9 bases between. CDR3 amino acids: CASSPQGTGELFF. As DNA, the CDR3 is TGTGCCAGCAGTCCGCAGGGGACCGGGGAGCTGTTTTTT.

In its sample, this clonotype was seen a few times. The CDR3 nucleotides are TGTGCCAGCAGGGCAGGGGTCTATCAGCCCCAGCATTTT. This encodes CASRAGVYQPQHF. V and J are TRBV12-3 or TRBV12-4 and TRBJ1-5; maybe TRBD1 (6 bases). Trimming pared 6 bases from V and 5 bases from J, leaving 11 bases between. The CDR3 runs to 13 residues.

This clonotype was counted many times. This chain uses TRBV30 with TRBJ2-5; D remains unclear. V shed 2 bases and J shed 5 bases, with 9 bases lying between them. Germline V gene sequence: CDR1 GTSNPN, CDR2 SVGIG (reference sequence). This CDR3 is built from 12 residues. CDR3: CAWSYQPETQYF. The CDR3 region has the DNA TGTGCCTGGAGTTATCAGCCGGAGACCCAGTACTTC.

This clonotype was observed many times. This sequence joins TRBV10-3 and TRBJ2-7; D might be TRBD1 (6 bases). The germline CDR1 and CDR2 sequences are ENHRY and SYGVKD. There are 13 residues in the CDR3. V was pared by 3 bases and J by 7 bases, with 13 bases between. CDR3 bases: TGTGCCATCAGTGACCGGACAGCCCTAGAGCAGTACTTC. Its protein is CAISDRTALEQYF.

This clonotype was counted many times. This sequence joins TRBV20-1 and TRBJ1-2; D remains ambiguous. This CDR3 has 13 amino acids. Trimming removed 0 bases from V and 4 bases from J, with 9 bases in between. CDR1 is DFQATT, CDR2 SNEGSKA, per germline (reference sequence). Here the CDR3 reads CSARDEGFYGYTF. The CDR3 DNA sequence: TGCAGTGCTAGAGATGAGGGCTTCTATGGCTACACCTTC.

V and J are TRBV19 and TRBJ2-7; 10 bases fit TRBD2. Germline V gene sequence: CDR1 LNHDA, CDR2 SQIVND (reference sequence). The V segment lost 7 bases and the J segment 2 bases; nucleotides outside the gene matches: 5. The CDR3 consists of 14 residues. The CDR3 loop is CASKETSGPYEQYF. The CDR3 DNA follows: TGTGCCAGTAAGGAGACTAGCGGGCCCTACGAGCAGTACTTC.

This clonotype was observed many times. Here the CDR3 DNA reads TGCAGCGTTGCCCCCCTAGGGGGTAACGAGCAGTACTTC. This codes for CSVAPLGGNEQYF. The rearrangement links TRBV29-1 to TRBJ2-7; a possible D gene is TRBD1 (6 bases). Germline V gene lookup returns CDR1 SQVTM and CDR2 ANQGSEA. The ends were cut back, 4 bases at V and 5 bases at J, with 15 bases in the middle. This CDR3 contains 13 residues.

This clonotype was recorded many times. This sequence joins TRBV29-1 and TRBJ2-7; TRBD1 matches at 9 bases. Trimming removed 5 bases from V and 6 bases from J; junction bases left unmatched: 8. Germline loops: CDR1 SQVTM, CDR2 ANQGSEA. This CDR3 is built from 13 residues. CDR3 residues: CSVTPGQGSEQYF. The CDR3 DNA reads as TGCAGCGTTACTCCGGGACAGGGTTCCGAGCAGTACTTC.

This clonotype is labeled medium-sized. The chain carries TRBV7-3 and TRBJ2-3; D is undetermined. Germline CDR1 is SGHTA and CDR2 is FQGTGA. The CDR3 extends over 13 amino acids. V was cut by 3 bases and J by 3 bases, with 7 bases left in between. The CDR3 protein is CASSFTRTDTQYF. CDR3 DNA sequence: TGTGCCAGCAGCTTTACCCGTACAGATACGCAGTATTTT.

This clonotype occurred many times. The J gene is TRBJ2-7, the V gene TRBV27; 8 nucleotides agree with TRBD1. Germline loops: CDR1 MNHEY, CDR2 SMNVEV (reference sequence). V lost 8 bases to trimming and J lost 1 base; unmatched junction nucleotides: 7. The CDR3 is 14 amino acids. As DNA, the CDR3 is TGTGCCAGCGGCCAGACAGGGGTATCCTACGAGCAGTACTTC. Translated: CASGQTGVSYEQYF.

The table lists this clonotype with many counts. The V call is TRBV7-8, the J call TRBJ2-7; D is perhaps TRBD1 (6 bases). Trimming pared 1 base from V and 3 bases from J, leaving 7 bases between. Per germline, CDR1 SGHVS and CDR2 FQNEAQ. There are 13 residues in the CDR3. The CDR3 coding sequence is TGTGCCAGCAGCTTAGACAGGGTCTACGAGCAGTACTTC. Translating it yields CASSLDRVYEQYF.

The sample holds many counts of this clonotype. The chain carries TRBV2 and TRBJ2-2; 7 bases are shared with TRBD2. The J segment lost 5 bases and the V segment lost 4 bases, leaving 7 bases of the junction unmatched. Germline V gives CDR1 SNHLY, CDR2 FYNNEI. The CDR3 has 15 amino acids. The CDR3 sequence: CASSVGGGRTGELFF. In DNA, the CDR3 is TGTGCCAGCAGTGTCGGGGGAGGGCGAACCGGGGAGCTGTTTTTT.

Ten or more counts support this clonotype. The V gene is TRBV18, the J gene TRBJ1-1; D is ambiguous. CDR3 length: 13 residues. Germline CDR1 is KGHSH and CDR2 is LQKENI. The germline V and J ends were trimmed by 4 bases and 3 bases, with 9 bases remaining between them. The CDR3 nucleotides are TGTGCCAGCTCACGGGCGGCGGACACTGAAGCTTTCTTT. Amino acid sequence: CASSRAADTEAFF.

This clonotype was observed at least ten times. Relative to the germline gene, one junction end is altered; a read error may explain this. This sequence joins TRBV12-3 or TRBV12-4 and TRBJ2-1, with 9 bases identical to TRBD2. The CDR3 runs to 13 residues. The CDR3: CASSLAGSHEQFF. The CDR3 DNA reads TGTGCCAGCAGTCTAGCGGGGAGCCATGAGCAGTTCTTC.

This clonotype was counted at least ten times. V gene TRBV6-2 or TRBV6-3 combines with J gene TRBJ1-1; 7 bases match TRBD1. CDR1 MNHEY and CDR2 SVGEGT come from the germline V gene. The CDR3 runs to 14 residues. Germline trimming cut 6 bases from V and 1 base from J; bases unmatched to any gene: 5. The CDR3 region is CASRVTGRNTEAFF. Written as DNA, the CDR3 is TGTGCCAGCAGAGTGACAGGGAGGAACACTGAAGCTTTCTTT.

The V gene is TRBV24-1, the J gene TRBJ2-1; D gene unclear. V lost 5 bases and J 9 bases, leaving 10 bases between the germline ends. Per the germline V gene, CDR1 is KGHDR and CDR2 is SFDVKD. The CDR3 sequence is 12 residues long. The CDR3 nucleotides are TGTGCCACCAGTGTACCGGACGGTGAGCAGTTCTTC. Translated, it gives CATSVPDGEQFF.

This clonotype showed up many times. The chain combines TRBV7-2 with TRBJ2-1; 9 nucleotides match TRBD2. J gave up 1 base and V 3 bases, and 7 bases lay outside the gene matches. Germline loops: CDR1 SGHTA, CDR2 FQGNSA. CDR3 length equals 17 residues. The DNA of the CDR3 is TGTGCCAGCAGCTTTCCGACTAGCGGTTTTTCCTACAATGAGCAGTTCTTC. It encodes CASSFPTSGFSYNEQFF.

This clonotype was observed a few times. This chain uses TRBV19 with TRBJ2-5, with 7 nucleotides matching TRBD1. This CDR3 has 14 amino acids. Germline V CDR1 and CDR2: LNHDA, SQIVND (reference sequence). Trimming at V came to 6 bases and at J to 1 base, leaving 5 bases not matched to a gene. In nucleotides, the CDR3 is TGTGCCAGTAGCGTACAGGGGCTCCAAGAGACCCAGTACTTC. Protein: CASSVQGLQETQYF.

This clonotype showed up just a few times. CDR3 nucleotides: TGTGCCAGTACCCTCCTCCCCGGGACTAGCGGATACACCGGGGAGCTGTTTTTT. Protein product: CASTLLPGTSGYTGELFF. This rearrangement joins TRBV19 to TRBJ2-2; TRBD2 matches at 11 bases. Germline-derived CDR1 and CDR2 are LNHDA and SQIVND (reference sequence). V was pared by 7 bases and J by 3 bases, with 13 bases of the junction left unmatched. The CDR3 contains 18 residues.

This clonotype has just a few counts. V gene TRBV12-3 or TRBV12-4 combines with J gene TRBJ1-6; D uncertain. V dropped 3 bases and J dropped 7 bases, with 4 bases sitting between them. The CDR3 has 12 residues. CDR3 sequence (DNA): TGTGCCAGCAGTTTCGAGAATTCACCCCTCCACTTT. Translating gives CASSFENSPLHF.

This clonotype was seen repeatedly, ten times or more. The chain combines TRBV18 with TRBJ1-4, with D possibly TRBD1 on 5 matching bases. The V end was cut by 0 bases, the J end by 5 bases, with 10 bases between. The CDR3 loop spans 15 amino acids. CDR1 and CDR2 from the germline V gene are KGHSH and LQKENI. This CDR3 is CASSPPVGGNEKLFF. CDR3 bases: TGTGCCAGCTCACCACCAGTCGGGGGGAATGAAAAACTGTTTTTT.